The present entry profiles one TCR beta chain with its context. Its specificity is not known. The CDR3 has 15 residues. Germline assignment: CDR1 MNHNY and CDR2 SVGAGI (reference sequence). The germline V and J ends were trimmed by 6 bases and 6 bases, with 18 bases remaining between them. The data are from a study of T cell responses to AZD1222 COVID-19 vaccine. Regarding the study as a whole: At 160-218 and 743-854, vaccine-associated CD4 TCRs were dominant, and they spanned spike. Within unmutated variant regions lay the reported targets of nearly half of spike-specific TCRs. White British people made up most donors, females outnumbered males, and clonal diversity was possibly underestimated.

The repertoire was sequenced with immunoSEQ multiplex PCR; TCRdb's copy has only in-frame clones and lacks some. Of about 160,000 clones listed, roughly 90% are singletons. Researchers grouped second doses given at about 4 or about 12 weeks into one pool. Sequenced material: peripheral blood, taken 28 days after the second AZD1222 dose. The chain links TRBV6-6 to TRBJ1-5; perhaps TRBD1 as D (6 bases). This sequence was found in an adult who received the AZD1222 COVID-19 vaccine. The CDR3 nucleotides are TGTGCCAGCAGCACCGGGACAATGGGGGGTCAGCCCCAGCATTTT. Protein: CASSTGTMGGQPQHF.